The entry that follows covers one T cell receptor beta chain sequence. PCR involved 60 Vbeta and 13 Jbeta primers. Using immunoSEQ multiplex PCR, the repertoire was profiled, and TCRdb retains in-frame clones only, with some absent. Of roughly 120,000 clones in the sample, 73% were seen once. The sample is drawn from a study of cytomegalovirus exposure and HLA in healthy donors. As for the study in general: Within an early data release were about 80 million unique TCRs drawn from HLA-typed donors.

With 8 bases clipped from V and 8 bases from J, the junction kept 11 bases outside the gene matches. The CDR3 length is 15 residues. Germline CDR1 and CDR2: MGHDK and SYGVNS. The sample was PBMCs. The receptor's source is a man aged 55 to 69 in good health and CMV-seropositive. The J gene is TRBJ1-6, the V gene TRBV25-1, with TRBD1 matching 8 bases. The CDR3 bases are TGTGCCAGCGCCCATAGGACAGGGAGCGATTCACCCCTCCACTTT. Translation gives CASAHRTGSDSPLHF.